The present T cell receptor beta chain was sequenced within a study of human CD8 memory T cell subsets. Germline lookup yields CDR1 SGHDT and CDR2 YYEEEE. The CDR3 contains 15 residues. About this clonotype: Its antigen is not known.

It was UMI-labeled 5' RACE by which the TCR beta libraries were made. Using the 5' RACE reads, TCRdb records one entry per CDR3 protein without DNA. This table holds several thousand distinct CDR3 sequences. Study conclusions and caveats: Both stem-like subsets shared clonotypes with effector memory cells. However, the stem-like memory and precursor exhausted T cell repertoires overlapped with each other only minimally.

This TCR came from a human donor in good health. The sample consisted of CD8+ effector memory T cells (TEM) sorted from PBMCs. This sample's subset: effector memory CD8 T cells, CCR7- CD45RO+ CD95+. The chain is built from TRBV5-6 and TRBJ2-7; as DNA is missing, the TRBD1 call by TCRdb cannot be tested. The CDR3 protein is CASSLVRTGLAEQYF.